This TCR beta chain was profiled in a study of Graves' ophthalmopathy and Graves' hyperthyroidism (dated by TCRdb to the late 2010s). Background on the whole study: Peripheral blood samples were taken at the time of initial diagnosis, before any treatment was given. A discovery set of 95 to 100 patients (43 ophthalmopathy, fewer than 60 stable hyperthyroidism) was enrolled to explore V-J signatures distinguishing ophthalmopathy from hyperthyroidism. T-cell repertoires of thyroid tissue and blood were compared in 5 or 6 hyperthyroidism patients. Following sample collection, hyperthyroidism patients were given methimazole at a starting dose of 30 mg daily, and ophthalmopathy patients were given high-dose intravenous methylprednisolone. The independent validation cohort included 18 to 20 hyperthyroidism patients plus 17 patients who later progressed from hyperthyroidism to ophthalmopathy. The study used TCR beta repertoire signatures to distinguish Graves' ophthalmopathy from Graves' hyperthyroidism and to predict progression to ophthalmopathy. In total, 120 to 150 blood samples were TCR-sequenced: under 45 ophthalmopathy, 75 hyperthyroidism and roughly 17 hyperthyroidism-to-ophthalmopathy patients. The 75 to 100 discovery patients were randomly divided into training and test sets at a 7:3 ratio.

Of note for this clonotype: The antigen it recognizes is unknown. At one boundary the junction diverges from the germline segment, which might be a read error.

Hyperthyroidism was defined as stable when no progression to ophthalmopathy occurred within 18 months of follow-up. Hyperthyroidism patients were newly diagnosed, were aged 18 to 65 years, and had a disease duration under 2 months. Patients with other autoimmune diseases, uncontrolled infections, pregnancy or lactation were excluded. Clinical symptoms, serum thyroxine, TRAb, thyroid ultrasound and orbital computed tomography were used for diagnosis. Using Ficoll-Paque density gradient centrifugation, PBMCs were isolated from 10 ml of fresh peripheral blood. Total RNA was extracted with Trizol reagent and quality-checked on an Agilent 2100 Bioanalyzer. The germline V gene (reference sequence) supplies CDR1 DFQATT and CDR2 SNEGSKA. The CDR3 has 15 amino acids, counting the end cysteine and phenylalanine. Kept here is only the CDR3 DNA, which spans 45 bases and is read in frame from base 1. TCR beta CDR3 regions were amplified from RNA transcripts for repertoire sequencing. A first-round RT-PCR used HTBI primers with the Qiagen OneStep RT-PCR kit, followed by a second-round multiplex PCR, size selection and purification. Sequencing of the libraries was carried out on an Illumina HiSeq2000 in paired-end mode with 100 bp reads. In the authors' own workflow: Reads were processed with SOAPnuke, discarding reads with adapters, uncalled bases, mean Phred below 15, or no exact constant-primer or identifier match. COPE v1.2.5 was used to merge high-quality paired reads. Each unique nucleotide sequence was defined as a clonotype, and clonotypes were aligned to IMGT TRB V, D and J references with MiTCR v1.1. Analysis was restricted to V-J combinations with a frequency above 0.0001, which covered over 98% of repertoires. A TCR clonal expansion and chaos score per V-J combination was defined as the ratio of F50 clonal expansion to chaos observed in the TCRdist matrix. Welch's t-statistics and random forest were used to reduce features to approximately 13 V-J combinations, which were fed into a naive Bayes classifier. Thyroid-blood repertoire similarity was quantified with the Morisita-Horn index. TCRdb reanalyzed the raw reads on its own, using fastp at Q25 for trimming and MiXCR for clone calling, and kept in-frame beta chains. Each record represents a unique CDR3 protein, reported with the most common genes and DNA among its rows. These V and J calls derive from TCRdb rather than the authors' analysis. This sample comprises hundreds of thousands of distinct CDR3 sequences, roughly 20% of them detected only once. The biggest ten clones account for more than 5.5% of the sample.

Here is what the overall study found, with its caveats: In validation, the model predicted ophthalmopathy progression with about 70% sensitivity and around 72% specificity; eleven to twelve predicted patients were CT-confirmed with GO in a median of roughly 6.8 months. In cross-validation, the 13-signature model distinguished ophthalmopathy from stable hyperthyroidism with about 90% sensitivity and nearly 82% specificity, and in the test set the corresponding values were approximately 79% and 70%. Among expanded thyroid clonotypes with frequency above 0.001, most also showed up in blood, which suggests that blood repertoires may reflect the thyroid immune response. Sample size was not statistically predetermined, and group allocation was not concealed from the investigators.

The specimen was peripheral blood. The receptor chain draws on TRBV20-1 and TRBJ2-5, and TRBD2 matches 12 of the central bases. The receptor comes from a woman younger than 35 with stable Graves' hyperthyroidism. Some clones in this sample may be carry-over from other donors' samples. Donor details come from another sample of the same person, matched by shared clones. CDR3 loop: CSATAASGGEETRYF. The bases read TGCAGTGCTACTGCGGCTAGCGGGGGGGAAGAGACCCGGTACTTC.